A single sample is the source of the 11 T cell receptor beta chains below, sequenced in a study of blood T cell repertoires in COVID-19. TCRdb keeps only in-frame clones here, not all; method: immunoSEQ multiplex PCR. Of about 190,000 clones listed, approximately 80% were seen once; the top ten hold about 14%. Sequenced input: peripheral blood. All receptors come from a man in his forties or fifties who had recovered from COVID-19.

CDR3 residues: CASSASSGVYEQYF. In nucleotides, the CDR3 is TGTGCCAGTAGTGCGTCTAGCGGGGTATACGAGCAGTACTTC. The chain combines TRBV19 with TRBJ2-7; 9 bases map to TRBD2. CDR1 is LNHDA, CDR2 SQIVND, per germline (reference sequence). J gave up 4 bases and V 5 bases, and 6 bases lay outside the gene matches. The CDR3 is made up of 14 amino acids.

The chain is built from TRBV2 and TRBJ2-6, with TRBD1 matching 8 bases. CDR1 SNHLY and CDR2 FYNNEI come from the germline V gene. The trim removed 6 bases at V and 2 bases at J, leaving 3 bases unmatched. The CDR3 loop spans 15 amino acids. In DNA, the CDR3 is TGTGCCAGCAGCGGGACAGGAACTGGGGCCAACGTCCTGACTTTC. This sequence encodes CASSGTGTGANVLTF.

CDR3 sequence: CASSTSTGPDTGELFF. CDR3 DNA: TGTGCCAGCAGCACATCAACAGGGCCCGACACCGGGGAGCTGTTTTTT. This rearrangement joins TRBV9 to TRBJ2-2; the D gene is possibly TRBD1 (6 bases). V was clipped by 4 bases and J by 3 bases, with 16 bases between them. The CDR3 has 16 amino acids. Germline lookup yields CDR1 SGDLS and CDR2 YYNGEE. The complete variable domain, with remaining parts taken from reference TRBV9 and TRBJ2-2, reads DSGVTQTPKHLITATGQRVTLRCSPRSGDLSVYWYQQSLDQGLQFLIQYYNGEERAKGNILERFSAQQFPDLHSELNLSSLELGDSALYFCASSTSTGPDTGELFFGEGSRLTVL.

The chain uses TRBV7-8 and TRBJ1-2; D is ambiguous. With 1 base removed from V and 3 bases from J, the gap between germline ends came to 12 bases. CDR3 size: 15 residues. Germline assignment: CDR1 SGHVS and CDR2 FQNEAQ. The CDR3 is CASSLEPSGYYGYTF. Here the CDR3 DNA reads TGTGCCAGCAGCTTAGAGCCCTCGGGTTACTATGGCTACACCTTC.

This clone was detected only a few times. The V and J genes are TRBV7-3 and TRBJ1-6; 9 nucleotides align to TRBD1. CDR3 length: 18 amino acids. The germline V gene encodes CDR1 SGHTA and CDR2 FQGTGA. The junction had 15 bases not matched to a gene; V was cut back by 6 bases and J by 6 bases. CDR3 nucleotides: TGTGCCAGCAGAGCTTTTCCCCGGGACAGGGCCTTTAATTCACCCCTCCACTTT. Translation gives CASRAFPRDRAFNSPLHF.

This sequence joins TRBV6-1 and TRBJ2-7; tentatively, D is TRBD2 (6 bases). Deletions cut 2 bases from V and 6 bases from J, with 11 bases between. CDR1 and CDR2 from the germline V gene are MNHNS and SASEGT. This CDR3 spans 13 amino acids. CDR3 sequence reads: CASSETRDSEQYF. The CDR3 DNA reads TGTGCCAGCAGTGAAACGAGGGACTCCGAGCAGTACTTC.

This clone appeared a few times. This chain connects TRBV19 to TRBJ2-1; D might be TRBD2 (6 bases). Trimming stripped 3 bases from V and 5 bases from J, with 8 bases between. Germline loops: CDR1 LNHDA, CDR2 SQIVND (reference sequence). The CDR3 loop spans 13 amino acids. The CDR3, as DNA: TGTGCCAGTAGTATTACGGGGGACAATGAGCAGTTCTTC. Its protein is CASSITGDNEQFF.

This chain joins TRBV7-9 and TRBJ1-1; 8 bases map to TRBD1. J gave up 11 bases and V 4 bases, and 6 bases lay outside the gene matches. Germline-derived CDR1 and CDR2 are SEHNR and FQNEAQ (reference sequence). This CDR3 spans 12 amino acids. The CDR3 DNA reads TGTGCCAGCAGCTCTCGACAGGGGAGGGCTTTCTTT. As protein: CASSSRQGRAFF.

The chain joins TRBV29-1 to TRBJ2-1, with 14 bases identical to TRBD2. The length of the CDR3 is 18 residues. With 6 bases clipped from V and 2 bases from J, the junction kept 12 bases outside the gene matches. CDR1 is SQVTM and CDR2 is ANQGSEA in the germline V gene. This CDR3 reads CSVAGLAGVGAAYNEQFF. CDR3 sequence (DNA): TGCAGCGTGGCGGGACTAGCGGGAGTTGGGGCCGCCTACAATGAGCAGTTCTTC.

CDR3 region: CASSIGAGSYNEQFF. Here the CDR3 DNA reads TGTGCCAGTAGTATAGGGGCGGGAAGCTACAATGAGCAGTTCTTC. J is TRBJ2-1 and V is TRBV19; tentatively, D is TRBD2 (6 bases). This CDR3 region has 15 residues. Trimming cost V 1 base and J 3 bases, with 10 bases left between them. Germline lookup yields CDR1 LNHDA and CDR2 SQIVND (reference sequence).

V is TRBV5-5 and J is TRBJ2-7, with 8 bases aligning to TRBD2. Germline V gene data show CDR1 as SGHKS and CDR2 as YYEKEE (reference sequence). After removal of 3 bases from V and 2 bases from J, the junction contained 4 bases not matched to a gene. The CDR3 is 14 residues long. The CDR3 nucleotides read TGTGCCAGCAGCTATCGCGGGGGGACCTACGAGCAGTACTTC. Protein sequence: CASSYRGGTYEQYF.